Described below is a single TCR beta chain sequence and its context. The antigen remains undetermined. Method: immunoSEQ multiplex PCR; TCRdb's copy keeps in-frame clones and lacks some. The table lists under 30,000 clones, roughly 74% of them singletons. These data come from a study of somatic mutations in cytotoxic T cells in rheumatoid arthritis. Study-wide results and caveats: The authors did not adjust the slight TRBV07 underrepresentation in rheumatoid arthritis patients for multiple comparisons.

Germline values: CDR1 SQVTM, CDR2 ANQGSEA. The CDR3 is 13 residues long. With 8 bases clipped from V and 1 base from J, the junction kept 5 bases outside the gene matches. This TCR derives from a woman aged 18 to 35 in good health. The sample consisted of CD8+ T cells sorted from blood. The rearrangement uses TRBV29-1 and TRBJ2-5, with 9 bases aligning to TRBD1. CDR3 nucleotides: TGCAGCATCAAGACAGGGGGCCAAGAGACCCAGTACTTC. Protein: CSIKTGGQETQYF.